This TCR beta chain was identified during a study of cytomegalovirus exposure and HLA in healthy donors. Study findings and constraints: Researchers reported in a later analysis that a missense DCLRE1C variant was tied to TCR beta V- and J-gene trimming.

Primers included in the PCR were 60 Vbeta and 13 Jbeta primers. Assay: immunoSEQ multiplex PCR; the TCRdb copy retains only in-frame clones and omits some. The table lists approximately 88,000 clones, about 74% of them singletons. Germline assignment: CDR1 LGHNA and CDR2 YNFKEQ. V lost 2 bases to trimming and J lost 6 bases, with 14 bases between them. The CDR3 is 15 amino acids. A word on this clone: The antigen remains undetermined.

This clonotype was obtained from a man younger than 40 in good health and CMV-seronegative. The chain is built from TRBV4-2 and TRBJ2-1, with a weak D call TRBD1 (6 bases). The sequenced sample consisted of PBMCs. CDR3 sequence: CASSQRQGSSNEQFF. CDR3 sequence (DNA): TGTGCCAGCAGCCAAAGGCAGGGGTCTTCCAATGAGCAGTTCTTC.